The 10 T cell receptor beta chains below were found in one sample sequenced in a study of lymphopenia after photon versus proton radiotherapy. The repertoire was sequenced with immunoSEQ multiplex PCR; TCRdb's copy has only in-frame clones and lacks some. The repertoire holds about 160,000 clones, more than 85% seen once, with around 4.6% in the top ten. Material: peripheral blood, obtained from a patient treated with photon-based radiotherapy. The receptors here all came from a man aged 50-60 years with gastric cancer.

This chain links TRBV19 with TRBJ2-5; the match to TRBD1 covers 8 bases. This CDR3 spans 16 amino acids. With 6 bases clipped from V and 1 base from J, the junction kept 10 bases outside the gene matches. Germline V gene lookup returns CDR1 LNHDA and CDR2 SQIVND (reference sequence). CDR3 amino acids: CASSRAQGAGQETQYF. CDR3 nucleotide sequence: TGTGCCAGTAGCCGCGCTCAGGGGGCGGGCCAAGAGACCCAGTACTTC.

The chain joins TRBV19 to TRBJ2-2; TRBD1 matches 8 bases. Germline V CDR1 and CDR2: LNHDA, SQIVND (reference sequence). Trimming removed 6 bases from V and 5 bases from J; junction bases left unmatched: 8. This CDR3 has 15 amino acids. The CDR3 protein is CASRYQGARTGELFF. CDR3 in DNA: TGTGCCAGTAGATACCAGGGGGCGCGAACCGGGGAGCTGTTTTTT.

The J gene is TRBJ1-1, the V gene TRBV18, with D unresolved. CDR1 and CDR2 (germline): KGHSH, LQKENI. V lost 0 bases and J lost 0, with 11 bases in between. CDR3 length: 16 amino acids. This chain's CDR3 is CASSPPSGLMNTEAFF. As DNA, the CDR3 is TGTGCCAGCTCACCACCGTCGGGATTGATGAACACTGAAGCTTTCTTT.

The V gene is TRBV5-6, the J gene TRBJ2-1, with no clear D. The length of the CDR3 is 16 residues. V lost 1 base to trimming and J lost 2 bases, with 13 bases between them. Germline-derived CDR1 and CDR2 are SGHDT and YYEEEE. CDR3 sequence reads: CASSLIRRRAYNEQFF. CDR3 coding DNA: TGTGCCAGCAGCTTGATCCGCCGCCGAGCCTACAATGAGCAGTTCTTC.

CDR3 amino acids: CAIMSIDLGEQYF. The DNA for the CDR3 is TGTGCCATCATGAGTATAGACCTCGGCGAGCAGTACTTC. The rearrangement uses TRBV10-3 and TRBJ2-7, with D unresolved. This CDR3 comprises 13 residues. Trimming removed 7 bases from V and 6 bases from J, with 16 bases in between. Germline CDR1 and CDR2: ENHRY and SYGVKD.

The chain has TRBV27 and TRBJ2-7; unclear D gene. This CDR3 is built from 13 residues. The V and J ends lost 6 bases and 2 bases respectively, with 11 bases between them. Germline CDR1 MNHEY, CDR2 SMNVEV (reference sequence). In nucleotides, the CDR3 is TGTGCCAGCAGCCTGAGACAAGCCTACGAGCAGTACTTC. Protein sequence: CASSLRQAYEQYF.

J is TRBJ1-3 and V is TRBV2; 7 bases line up with TRBD1. Germline loops: CDR1 SNHLY, CDR2 FYNNEI. The CDR3 consists of 14 residues. V lost 4 bases to trimming and J lost 4 bases; unmatched junction nucleotides: 4. The CDR3 DNA is TGTGCCAGCAGTGCCACAGGGGTCGGAAACACCATATATTTT. Encoded protein: CASSATGVGNTIYF.

The chain carries TRBV28 and TRBJ1-5, with unresolved D. Per germline, CDR1 MDHEN and CDR2 SYDVKM. Trimming pared 7 bases from V and 3 bases from J, leaving 10 bases between. The CDR3 contains 13 residues. Written as DNA, the CDR3 is TGTGCCAGCACCACAGAGCTCAATCAGCCCCAGCATTTT. Its protein is CASTTELNQPQHF. The full variable domain, its missing parts supplied by reference TRBV28 and TRBJ1-5, is DVKVTQSSRYLVKRTGEKVFLECVQDMDHENMFWYRQDPGLGLRLIYFSYDVKMKEKGDIPEGYSVSREKKERFSLILESASTNQTSMYLCASTTELNQPQHFGDGTRLSIL.

CDR3 in amino acids: CSVGKMLNYGYTF. DNA for the CDR3: TGCAGCGTTGGAAAAATGCTTAACTATGGCTACACCTTC. This chain connects TRBV29-1 to TRBJ1-2; D gene uncertain. Per the germline V gene, CDR1 is SQVTM and CDR2 is ANQGSEA. CDR3 length: 13 residues. The V end was cut by 4 bases, the J end by 1 base, with 10 bases between.

This clone was recorded only once. The rearrangement uses TRBV4-1 and TRBJ2-5; D remains ambiguous. V lost 5 bases, J lost 5 bases, and 18 bases lay in between. This CDR3 is built from 15 residues. Germline V lookup: CDR1 MGHRA, CDR2 YSYEKL. This chain's CDR3 is CASSKSEVSGETQYF. The CDR3 DNA is TGCGCCAGCAGCAAAAGCGAGGTTTCCGGGGAGACCCAGTACTTC.